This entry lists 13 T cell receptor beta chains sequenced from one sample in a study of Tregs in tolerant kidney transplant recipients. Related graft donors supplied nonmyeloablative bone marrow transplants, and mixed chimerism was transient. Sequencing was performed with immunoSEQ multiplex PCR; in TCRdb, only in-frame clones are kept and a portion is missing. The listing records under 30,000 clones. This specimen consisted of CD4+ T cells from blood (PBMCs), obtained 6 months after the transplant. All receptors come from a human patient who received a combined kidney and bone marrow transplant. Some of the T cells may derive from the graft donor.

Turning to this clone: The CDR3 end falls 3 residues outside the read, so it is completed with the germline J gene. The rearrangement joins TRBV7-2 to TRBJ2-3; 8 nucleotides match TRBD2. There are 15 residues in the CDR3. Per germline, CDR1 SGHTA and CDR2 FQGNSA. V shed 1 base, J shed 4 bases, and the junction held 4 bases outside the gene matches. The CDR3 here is CASSLGTSLSDTQYF. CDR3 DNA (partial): TGTGCCAGCAGCTTAGGGACTAGCTTGTCAGATACG.

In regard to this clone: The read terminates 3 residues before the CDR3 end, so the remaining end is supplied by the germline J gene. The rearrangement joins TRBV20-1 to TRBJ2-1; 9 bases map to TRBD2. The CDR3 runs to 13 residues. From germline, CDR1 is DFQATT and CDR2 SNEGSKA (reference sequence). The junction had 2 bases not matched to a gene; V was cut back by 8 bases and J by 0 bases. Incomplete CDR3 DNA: TGCAGTCTAGCGGGGACCTCCTACAATGAG. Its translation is CSLAGTSYNE. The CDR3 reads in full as CSLAGTSYNEQFF.

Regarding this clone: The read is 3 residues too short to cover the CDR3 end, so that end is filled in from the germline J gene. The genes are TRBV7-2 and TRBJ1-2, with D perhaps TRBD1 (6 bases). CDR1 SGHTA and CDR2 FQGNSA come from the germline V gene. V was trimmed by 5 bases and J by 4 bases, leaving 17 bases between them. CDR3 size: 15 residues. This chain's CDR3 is CASSNQQGPGYGYTF. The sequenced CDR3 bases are TGTGCCAGCAGCAATCAACAGGGCCCAGGCTATGGC.

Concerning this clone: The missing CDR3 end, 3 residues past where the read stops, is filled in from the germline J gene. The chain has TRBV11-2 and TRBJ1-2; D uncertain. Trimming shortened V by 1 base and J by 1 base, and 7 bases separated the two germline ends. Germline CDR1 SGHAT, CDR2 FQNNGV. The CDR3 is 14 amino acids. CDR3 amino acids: CASSLAGGNYGYTF. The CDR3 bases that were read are TGTGCCAGCAGCTTAGCCGGCGGTAACTATGGC.

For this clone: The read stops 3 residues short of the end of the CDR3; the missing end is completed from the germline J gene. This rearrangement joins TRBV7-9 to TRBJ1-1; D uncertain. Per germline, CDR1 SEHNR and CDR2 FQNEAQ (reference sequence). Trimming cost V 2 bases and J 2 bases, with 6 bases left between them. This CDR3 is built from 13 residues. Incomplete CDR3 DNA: TGTGCCAGCAGCTTAATAAATAACACTGAA. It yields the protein CASSLINNTE. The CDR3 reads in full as CASSLINNTEAFF.

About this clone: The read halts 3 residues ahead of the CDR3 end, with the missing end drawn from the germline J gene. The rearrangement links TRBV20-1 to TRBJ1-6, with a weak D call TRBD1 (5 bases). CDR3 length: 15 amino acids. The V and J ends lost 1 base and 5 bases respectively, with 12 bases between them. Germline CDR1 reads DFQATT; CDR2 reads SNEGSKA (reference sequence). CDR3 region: CSARVGWGDNSPLHF. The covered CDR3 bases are TGCAGTGCTAGAGTTGGTTGGGGCGATAATTCACCC.

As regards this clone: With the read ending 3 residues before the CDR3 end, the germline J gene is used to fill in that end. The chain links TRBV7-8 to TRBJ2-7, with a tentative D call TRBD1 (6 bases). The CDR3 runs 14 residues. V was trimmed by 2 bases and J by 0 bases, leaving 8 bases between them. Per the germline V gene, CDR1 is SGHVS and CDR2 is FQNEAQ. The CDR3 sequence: CASSLQGISYEQYF. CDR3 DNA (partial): TGTGCCAGCAGCTTACAGGGGATCTCCTACGAG.

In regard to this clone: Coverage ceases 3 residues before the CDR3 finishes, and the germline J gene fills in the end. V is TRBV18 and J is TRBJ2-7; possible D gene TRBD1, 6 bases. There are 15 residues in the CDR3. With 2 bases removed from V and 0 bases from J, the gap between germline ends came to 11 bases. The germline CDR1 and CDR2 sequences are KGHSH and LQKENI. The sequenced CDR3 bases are TGTGCCAGCTCACCATTGACAGGCAGCTCCTACGAG. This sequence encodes CASSPLTGSSYE. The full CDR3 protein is CASSPLTGSSYEQYF. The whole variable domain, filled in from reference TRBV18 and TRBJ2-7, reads NAGVMQNPRHLVRRRGQEARLRCSPMKGHSHVYWYRQLPEEGLKFMVYLQKENIIDESGMPKERFSAEFPKEGPSILRIQQVVRGDSAAYFCASSPLTGSSYEQYFGPGTRLTVT.

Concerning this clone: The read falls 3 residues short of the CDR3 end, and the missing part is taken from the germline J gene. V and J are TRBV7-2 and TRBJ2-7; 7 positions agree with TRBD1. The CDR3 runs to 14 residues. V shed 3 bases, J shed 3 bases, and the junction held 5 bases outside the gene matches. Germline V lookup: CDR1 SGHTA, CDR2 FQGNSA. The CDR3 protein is CASSFSTGLYEQYF. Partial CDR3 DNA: TGTGCCAGCAGCTTTTCGACAGGGCTCTACGAG.

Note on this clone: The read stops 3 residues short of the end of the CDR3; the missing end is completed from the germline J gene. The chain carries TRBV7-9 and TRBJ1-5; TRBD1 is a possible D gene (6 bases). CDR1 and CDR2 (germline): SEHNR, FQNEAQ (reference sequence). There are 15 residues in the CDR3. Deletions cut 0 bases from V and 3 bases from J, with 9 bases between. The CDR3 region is CASSLAQGPNQPQHF. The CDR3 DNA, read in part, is TGTGCCAGCAGCTTAGCACAGGGCCCCAATCAGCCC.

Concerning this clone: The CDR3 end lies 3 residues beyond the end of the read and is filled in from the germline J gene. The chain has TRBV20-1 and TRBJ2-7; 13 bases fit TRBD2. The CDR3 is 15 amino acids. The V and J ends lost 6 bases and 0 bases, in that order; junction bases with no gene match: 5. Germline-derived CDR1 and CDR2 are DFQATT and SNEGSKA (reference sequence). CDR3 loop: CSAQGLAGLSYEQYF. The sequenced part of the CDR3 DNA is TGCAGTGCCCAGGGACTAGCGGGACTCTCCTACGAG.

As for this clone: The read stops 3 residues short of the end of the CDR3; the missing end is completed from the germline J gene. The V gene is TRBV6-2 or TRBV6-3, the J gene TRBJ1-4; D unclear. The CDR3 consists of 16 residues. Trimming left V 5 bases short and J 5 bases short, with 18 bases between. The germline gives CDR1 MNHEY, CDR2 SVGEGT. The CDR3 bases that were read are TGTGCCAGCAGTCGCACCGGAGGGCGTTGGAATGAAAAA. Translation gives CASSRTGGRWNEK. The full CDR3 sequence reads CASSRTGGRWNEKLFF.

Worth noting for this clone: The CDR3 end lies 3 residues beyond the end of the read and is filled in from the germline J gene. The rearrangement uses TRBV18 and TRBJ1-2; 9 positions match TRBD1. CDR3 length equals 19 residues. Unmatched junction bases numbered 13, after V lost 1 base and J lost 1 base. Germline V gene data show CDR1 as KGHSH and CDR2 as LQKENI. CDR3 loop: CASSPLASSPGQGNYGYTF. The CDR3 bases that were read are TGTGCCAGCTCACCACTTGCCTCCTCCCCGGGACAGGGTAACTATGGC.